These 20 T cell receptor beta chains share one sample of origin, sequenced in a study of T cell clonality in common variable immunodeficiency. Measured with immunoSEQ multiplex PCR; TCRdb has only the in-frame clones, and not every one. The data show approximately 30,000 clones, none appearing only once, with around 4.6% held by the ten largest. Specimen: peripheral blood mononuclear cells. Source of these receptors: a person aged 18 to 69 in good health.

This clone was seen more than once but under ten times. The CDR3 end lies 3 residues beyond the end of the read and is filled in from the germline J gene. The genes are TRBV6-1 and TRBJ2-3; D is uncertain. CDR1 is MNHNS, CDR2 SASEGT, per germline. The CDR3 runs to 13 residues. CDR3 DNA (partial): TGTGCCAGCAGTGAAGCAGGGTTTGAGACG. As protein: CASSEAGFET. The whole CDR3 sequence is CASSEAGFETQYF.

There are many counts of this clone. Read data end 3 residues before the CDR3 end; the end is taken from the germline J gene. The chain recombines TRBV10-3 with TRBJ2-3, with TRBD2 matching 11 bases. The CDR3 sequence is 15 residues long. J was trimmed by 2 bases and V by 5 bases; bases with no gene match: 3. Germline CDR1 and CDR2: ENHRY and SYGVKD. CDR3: CAISSSGRPTDTQYF. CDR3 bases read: TGTGCCATCAGTTCTAGCGGGAGGCCCACAGATACG.

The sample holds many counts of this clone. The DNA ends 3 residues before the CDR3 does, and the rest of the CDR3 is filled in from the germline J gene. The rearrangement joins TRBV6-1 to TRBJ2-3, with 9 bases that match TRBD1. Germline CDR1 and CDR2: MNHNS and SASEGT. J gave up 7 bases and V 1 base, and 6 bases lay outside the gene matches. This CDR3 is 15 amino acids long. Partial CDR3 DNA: TGTGCCAGCAGTGAAGGGACAGGGGATTTAAATACG. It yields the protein CASSEGTGDLNT. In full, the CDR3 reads CASSEGTGDLNTQYF.

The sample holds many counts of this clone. The CDR3 sequence is CASSLGYRASGNTIYF. Partial CDR3 DNA: TGCGCCAGCAGCTTGGGGTACAGGGCCTCTGGAAACACC. V gene TRBV5-1 combines with J gene TRBJ1-3; TRBD1 is a possible D gene (6 bases). With the read ending 3 residues before the CDR3 end, the germline J gene is used to fill in that end. This CDR3 contains 16 residues. Trimming removed 0 bases at V and 0 bases at J, with 10 bases between. Germline CDR1 and CDR2: SGHRS and YFSETQ.

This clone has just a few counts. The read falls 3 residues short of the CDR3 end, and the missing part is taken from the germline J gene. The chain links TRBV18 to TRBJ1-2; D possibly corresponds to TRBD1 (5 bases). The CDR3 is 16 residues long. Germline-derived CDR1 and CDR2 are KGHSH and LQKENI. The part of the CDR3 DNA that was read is TGTGCCAGCTCACCACGCTCAGGAGGGGTCACAGATACC. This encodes CASSPRSGGVTDT. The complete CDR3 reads CASSPRSGGVTDTYTF. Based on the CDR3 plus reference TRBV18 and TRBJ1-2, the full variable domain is NAGVMQNPRHLVRRRGQEARLRCSPMKGHSHVYWYRQLPEEGLKFMVYLQKENIIDESGMPKERFSAEFPKEGPSILRIQQVVRGDSAAYFCASSPRSGGVTDTYTFGSGTRLTVV.

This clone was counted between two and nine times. CDR3 bases read: TGTGCCAGTAGTATTGAGGCAGTATCTAATCAGCCC. Its protein is CASSIEAVSNQP. The entire CDR3 reads CASSIEAVSNQPQHF. The chain combines TRBV19 with TRBJ1-5; D remains unclear. The read falls 3 residues short of the CDR3 end, and the missing part is taken from the germline J gene. This CDR3 spans 15 amino acids. Trimming took off 3 bases at V and 4 bases at J, with 13 bases between the two ends. Germline V gene data show CDR1 as LNHDA and CDR2 as SQIVND (reference sequence).

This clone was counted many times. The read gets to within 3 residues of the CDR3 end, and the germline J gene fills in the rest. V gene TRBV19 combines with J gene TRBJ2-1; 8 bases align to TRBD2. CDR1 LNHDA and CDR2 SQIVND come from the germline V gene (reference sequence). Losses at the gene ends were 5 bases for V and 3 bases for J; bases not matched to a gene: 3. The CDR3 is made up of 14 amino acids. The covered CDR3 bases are TGTGCCAGTAGTTCGGGACTAGTCTACAATGAG. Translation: CASSSGLVYNE. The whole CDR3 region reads CASSSGLVYNEQFF.

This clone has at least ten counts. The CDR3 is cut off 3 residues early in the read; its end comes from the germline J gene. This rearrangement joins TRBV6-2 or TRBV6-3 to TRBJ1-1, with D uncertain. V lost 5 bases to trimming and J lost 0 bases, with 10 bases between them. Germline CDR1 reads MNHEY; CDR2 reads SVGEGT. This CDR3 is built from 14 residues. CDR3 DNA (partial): TGTGCCAGCAGTAGGTCACAGATGAACACTGAA. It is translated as CASSRSQMNTE. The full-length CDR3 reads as CASSRSQMNTEAFF.

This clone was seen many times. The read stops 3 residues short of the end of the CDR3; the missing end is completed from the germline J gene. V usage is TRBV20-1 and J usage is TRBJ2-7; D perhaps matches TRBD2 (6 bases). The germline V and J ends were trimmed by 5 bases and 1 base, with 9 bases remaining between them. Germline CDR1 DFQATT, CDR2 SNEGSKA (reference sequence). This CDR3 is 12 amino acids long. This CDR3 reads CSAGDSSYEQYF. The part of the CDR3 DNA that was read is TGCAGTGCTGGGGACTCATCCTACGAG.

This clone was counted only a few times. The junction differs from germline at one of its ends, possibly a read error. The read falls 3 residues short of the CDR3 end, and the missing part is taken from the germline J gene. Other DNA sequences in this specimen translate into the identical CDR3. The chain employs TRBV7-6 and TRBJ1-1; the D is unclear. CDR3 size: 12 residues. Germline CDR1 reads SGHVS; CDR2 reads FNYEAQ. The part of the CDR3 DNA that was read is TGTGCCAGCAGCTTACTGAACACGGAA. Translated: CASSLLNTE. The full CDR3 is CASSLLNTEAFF.

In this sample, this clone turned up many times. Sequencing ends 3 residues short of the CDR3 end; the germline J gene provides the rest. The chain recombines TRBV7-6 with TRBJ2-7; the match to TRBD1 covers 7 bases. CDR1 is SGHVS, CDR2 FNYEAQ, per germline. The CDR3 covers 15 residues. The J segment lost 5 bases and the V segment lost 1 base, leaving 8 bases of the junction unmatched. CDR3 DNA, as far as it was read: TGTGCCAGCAGCTTAGGGGCCAGGGGGACCCACGAG. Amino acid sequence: CASSLGARGTHE. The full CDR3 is CASSLGARGTHEQYF.

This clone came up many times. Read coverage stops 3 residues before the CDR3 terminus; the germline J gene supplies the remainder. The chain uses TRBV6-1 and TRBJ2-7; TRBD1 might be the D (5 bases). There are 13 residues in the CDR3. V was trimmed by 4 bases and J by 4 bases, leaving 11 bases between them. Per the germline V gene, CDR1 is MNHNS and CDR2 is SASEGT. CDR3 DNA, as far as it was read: TGTGCCAGCAGTGTTGCAGGGCAGTACGAG. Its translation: CASSVAGQYE. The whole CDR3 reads CASSVAGQYEQYF.

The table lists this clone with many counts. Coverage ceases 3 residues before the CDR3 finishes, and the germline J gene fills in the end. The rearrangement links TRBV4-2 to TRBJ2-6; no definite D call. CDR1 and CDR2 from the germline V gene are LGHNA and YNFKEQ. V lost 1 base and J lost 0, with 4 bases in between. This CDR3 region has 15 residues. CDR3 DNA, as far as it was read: TGTGCCAGCAGCCAAGCGGTCTCTGGGGCCAACGTC. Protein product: CASSQAVSGANV. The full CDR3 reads CASSQAVSGANVLTF.

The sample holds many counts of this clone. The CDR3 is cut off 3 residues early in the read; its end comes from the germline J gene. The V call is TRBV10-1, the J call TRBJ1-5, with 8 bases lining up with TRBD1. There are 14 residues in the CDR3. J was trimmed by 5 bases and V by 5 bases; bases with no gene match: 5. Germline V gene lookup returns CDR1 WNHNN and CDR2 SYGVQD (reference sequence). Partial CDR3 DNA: TGCGCCAGCAGTCGGACAGGGTCGGATCAGCCC. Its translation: CASSRTGSDQP. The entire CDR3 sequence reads CASSRTGSDQPQHF.

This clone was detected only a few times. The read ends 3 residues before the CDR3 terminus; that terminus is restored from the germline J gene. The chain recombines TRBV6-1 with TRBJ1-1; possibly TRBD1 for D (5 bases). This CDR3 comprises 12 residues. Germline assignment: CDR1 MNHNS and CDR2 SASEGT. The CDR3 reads CASSEGSRVAFF. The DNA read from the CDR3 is TGTGCCAGCAGTGAAGGAAGCAGGGTG.

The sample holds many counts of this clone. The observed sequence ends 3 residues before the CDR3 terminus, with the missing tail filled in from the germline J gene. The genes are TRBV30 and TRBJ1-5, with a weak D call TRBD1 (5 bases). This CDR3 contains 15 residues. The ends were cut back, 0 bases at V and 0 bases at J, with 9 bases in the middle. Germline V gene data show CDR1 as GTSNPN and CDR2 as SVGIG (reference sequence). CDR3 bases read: TGTGCCTGGAGTGTAGGGGCCTATAGCAATCAGCCC. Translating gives CAWSVGAYSNQP. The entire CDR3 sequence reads CAWSVGAYSNQPQHF.

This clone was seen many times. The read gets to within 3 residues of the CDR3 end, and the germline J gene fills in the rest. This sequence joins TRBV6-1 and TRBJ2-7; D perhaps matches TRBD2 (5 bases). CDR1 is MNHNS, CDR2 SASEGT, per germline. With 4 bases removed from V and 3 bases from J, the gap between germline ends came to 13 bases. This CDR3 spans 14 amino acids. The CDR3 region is CASSVTPGVYEQYF. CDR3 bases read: TGTGCCAGCAGTGTCACCCCCGGGGTCTACGAG.

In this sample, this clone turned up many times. The sequenced part of the CDR3 DNA is TGCAGCGTTGTGCCGGGGAGGAACTATGGC. Translation: CSVVPGRNYG. In full, the CDR3 reads CSVVPGRNYGYTF. The chain uses TRBV29-1 and TRBJ1-2; D remains ambiguous. Read sequence stops 3 residues before the CDR3 end, and the germline J gene provides the missing end. Germline V gives CDR1 SQVTM, CDR2 ANQGSEA. Trimming removed 4 bases at V and 2 bases at J, with 11 bases between. This CDR3 spans 13 amino acids.

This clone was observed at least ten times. Partial CDR3 DNA: TGCGCCAGCAGTCAATCGATATTTGCTAGCGGGCTGGAGACC. Its protein product is CASSQSIFASGLET. The CDR3 in full is CASSQSIFASGLETQYF. The chain uses TRBV23-1 and TRBJ2-5, with 8 positions matching TRBD2. The read falls 3 residues short of the CDR3 end, and the missing part is taken from the germline J gene. TRBV23-1 falls under the ORF class, with uncertain function. The CDR3 sequence is 17 residues long. V lost 0 bases and J lost 5; bases outside the gene matches: 11.

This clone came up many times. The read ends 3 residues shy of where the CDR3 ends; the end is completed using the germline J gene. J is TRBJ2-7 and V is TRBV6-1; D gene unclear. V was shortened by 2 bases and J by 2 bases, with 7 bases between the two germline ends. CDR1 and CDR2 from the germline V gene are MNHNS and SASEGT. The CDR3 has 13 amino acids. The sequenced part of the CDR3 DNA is TGTGCCAGCAGTGAATCCAGAACCTACGAG. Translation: CASSESRTYE. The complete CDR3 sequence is CASSESRTYEQYF.